A single sample is the source of the 24 T cell receptor beta chains below, sequenced in a study of cytomegalovirus exposure and HLA in healthy donors. The primer mix had 60 Vbeta and 13 Jbeta primers. Sequencing was performed with immunoSEQ multiplex PCR; in TCRdb, only in-frame clones are kept and a portion is missing. Of 100,000 to 140,000 clones in the sample, roughly 87% are singletons; the top ten hold roughly 2.7%. The specimen sequenced was PBMCs. These receptors came from a man younger than 40 in good health and CMV-seropositive.

V usage is TRBV5-1 and J usage is TRBJ2-5, with 10 bases aligning to TRBD2. The junction had 7 bases not matched to a gene; V was cut back by 0 bases and J by 5 bases. The CDR3 is made up of 16 amino acids. From germline, CDR1 is SGHRS and CDR2 YFSETQ. Written as DNA, the CDR3 is TGCGCCAGCAGCTTGGTAGCGGGGGGTCAGGGGGAGACCCAGTACTTC. The encoded protein is CASSLVAGGQGETQYF.

The chain links TRBV19 to TRBJ2-7, with 7 bases lining up with TRBD1. With 6 bases clipped from V and 2 bases from J, the junction kept 10 bases outside the gene matches. The CDR3 length is 15 residues. Germline V gene sequence: CDR1 LNHDA, CDR2 SQIVND (reference sequence). The CDR3 sequence: CASSTLGQGAYEQYF. DNA for the CDR3: TGTGCCAGTAGCACCCTCGGGCAGGGGGCCTACGAGCAGTACTTC.

The gene calls are TRBV5-1 and TRBJ1-2; no definite D call. V gave up 2 bases and J gave up 0 bases, with 11 bases separating them. Germline V gives CDR1 SGHRS, CDR2 YFSETQ. The CDR3 runs to 15 residues. In nucleotides, the CDR3 is TGCGCCAGCAGCTTCGACATCGGGGCTAACTATGGCTACACCTTC. It specifies CASSFDIGANYGYTF.

The chain carries TRBV18 and TRBJ2-5; 8 bases line up with TRBD1. This CDR3 region has 14 residues. V was pared by 6 bases and J by 4 bases, with 7 bases of the junction left unmatched. CDR1 and CDR2 (germline): KGHSH, LQKENI. The CDR3 loop reads CASSRTGMLETQYF. CDR3 bases: TGTGCCAGCTCTAGGACAGGGATGTTAGAGACCCAGTACTTC.

V and J are TRBV6-4 and TRBJ1-2; D is unclear. The CDR3 loop spans 14 amino acids. Trimming removed 2 bases at V and 1 base at J, with 8 bases between. Germline V gene sequence: CDR1 MRHNA, CDR2 SNTAGT. CDR3 region: CASSDRSSNYGYTF. The DNA of the CDR3 is TGTGCCAGCAGTGACAGAAGTAGTAACTATGGCTACACCTTC.

The chain links TRBV6-1 to TRBJ1-5; TRBD1 might be the D (6 bases). Germline assignment: CDR1 MNHNS and CDR2 SASEGT. The CDR3 is made up of 15 amino acids. The V gene lost 8 bases and the J gene lost 7 bases, with 21 bases spanning the gap. The CDR3 loop is CASGEAGGLGQPQHF. The CDR3, as DNA: TGTGCCAGCGGAGAGGCGGGGGGGCTAGGGCAGCCCCAGCATTTT.

The rearrangement links TRBV7-2 to TRBJ2-5; 8 nucleotides agree with TRBD2. Germline-derived CDR1 and CDR2 are SGHTA and FQGNSA. The CDR3 runs to 15 residues. The V and J ends lost 5 bases and 0 bases, in that order; junction bases with no gene match: 5. The chain's CDR3 is CASSPRGENQETQYF. CDR3 sequence (DNA): TGTGCCAGCAGCCCGCGGGGGGAGAACCAAGAGACCCAGTACTTC.

The chain combines TRBV5-1 with TRBJ2-7; possible D gene TRBD1, 6 bases. The V end lost 0 bases, the J end lost 2 bases, and 15 bases lay between the germline ends. Per germline, CDR1 SGHRS and CDR2 YFSETQ. This CDR3 is 16 amino acids long. CDR3 coding DNA: TGCGCCAGCAGCTTGGCAGCGGACAGCTCAACCTACGAGCAGTACTTC. Translation: CASSLAADSSTYEQYF. Looking up the rest from reference TRBV5-1 and TRBJ2-7 gives the full variable domain: KAGVTQTPRYLIKTRGQQVTLSCSPISGHRSVSWYQQTPGQGLQFLFEYFSETQRNKGNFPGRFSGRQFSNSRSEMNVSTLELGDSALYLCASSLAADSSTYEQYFGPGTRLTVT.

The chain joins TRBV7-6 to TRBJ2-2, with 7 bases fitting TRBD1. Germline V lookup: CDR1 SGHVS, CDR2 FNYEAQ. This CDR3 has 15 amino acids. With V trimmed by 1 base and J by 1 base, 0 bases remained unmatched. The CDR3 spells CASSLGQGNTGELFF. Here the CDR3 DNA reads TGTGCCAGCAGCTTAGGACAGGGGAACACCGGGGAGCTGTTTTTT.

There are a few counts of this clone. This chain links TRBV18 with TRBJ2-5; 11 positions match TRBD1. With 2 bases clipped from V and 1 base from J, the junction kept 0 bases outside the gene matches. The CDR3 runs 15 residues. CDR1 is KGHSH, CDR2 LQKENI, per germline. Here the CDR3 reads CASSPGTGGQETQYF. The CDR3 DNA reads TGTGCCAGCTCACCAGGGACAGGGGGCCAAGAGACCCAGTACTTC.

This chain links TRBV14 with TRBJ2-2, with TRBD1 matching over 7 bases. Germline V gene lookup returns CDR1 SGHDN and CDR2 FVKESK. This CDR3 comprises 14 residues. Losses at the gene ends were 5 bases for V and 5 bases for J; bases not matched to a gene: 5. CDR3 amino acids: CASSARQGTGELFF. The CDR3 DNA sequence: TGTGCCAGCAGCGCCAGACAGGGAACCGGGGAGCTGTTTTTT.

This clone has just a few counts. The V gene is TRBV11-2, the J gene TRBJ1-2; D is ambiguous. The germline gives CDR1 SGHAT, CDR2 FQNNGV. Deletions cut 2 bases from V and 2 bases from J, with 9 bases between. The CDR3 consists of 14 residues. The CDR3 DNA reads TGTGCCAGCAGCTTAACGGGAGGGAACTATGGCTACACCTTC. This sequence encodes CASSLTGGNYGYTF.

CDR3 protein: CASSEAPGITGELFF. CDR3 coding DNA: TGTGCCAGCAGTGAGGCGCCGGGGATCACCGGGGAGCTGTTTTTT. The chain combines TRBV6-1 with TRBJ2-2; D is perhaps TRBD2 (5 bases). CDR3 size: 15 residues. Deletions cut 3 bases from V and 4 bases from J, with 12 bases between. CDR1 and CDR2 from the germline V gene are MNHNS and SASEGT.

This clone was seen a few times. The junction shows a germline mismatch at one end, possibly a read error. The chain couples TRBV30 to TRBJ2-6; TRBD1 might be the D (5 bases). This CDR3 region has 14 residues. Germline lookup yields CDR1 GTSNPN and CDR2 SVGIG (reference sequence). The CDR3 sequence is CAWSVNSGANGLTF. The CDR3 bases are TGTGCCTGGAGTGTCAACTCTGGGGCCAACGGCCTGACTTTC.

The chain is built from TRBV4-1 and TRBJ2-7, with 15 bases lining up with TRBD2. Trimming at V came to 1 base and at J to 5 bases, leaving 6 bases not matched to a gene. The CDR3 sequence is 17 residues long. Germline CDR1 MGHRA, CDR2 YSYEKL. CDR3 loop: CASSQGTSGGGPHEQYF. DNA for the CDR3: TGCGCCAGCAGCCAAGGGACTAGCGGGGGGGGCCCCCACGAGCAGTACTTC.

This clone was picked up a small number of times. The chain carries TRBV5-4 and TRBJ2-1; D is perhaps TRBD1 (5 bases). The CDR3 totals 15 residues. Germline values: CDR1 SGHNT, CDR2 YYREEE (reference sequence). Between the trimmed V and J ends, which lost 2 bases and 7 bases, there was a span of 16 bases. CDR3 protein: CASSFLGASDNEQFF. The DNA of the CDR3 is TGTGCCAGCAGCTTTTTAGGGGCTTCCGATAATGAGCAGTTCTTC.

This chain connects TRBV5-1 to TRBJ1-2; 8 nucleotides match TRBD1. This CDR3 is 15 amino acids long. Germline CDR1 reads SGHRS; CDR2 reads YFSETQ. V dropped 0 bases and J dropped 3; count of bases not matched to a gene: 4. CDR3: CASSLGQGLYYGYTF. The CDR3, as DNA: TGCGCCAGCAGCTTGGGACAGGGGTTATACTATGGCTACACCTTC.

This clone was seen a few times. The chain links TRBV7-9 to TRBJ1-1; D is ambiguous. This CDR3 has 12 amino acids. The germline CDR1 and CDR2 sequences are SEHNR and FQNEAQ (reference sequence). V lost 5 bases and J lost 4, with 8 bases in between. The CDR3 is CASSTQTTEAFF. DNA for the CDR3: TGTGCCAGCAGCACTCAAACCACTGAAGCTTTCTTT.

The rearrangement uses TRBV5-6 and TRBJ2-2; TRBD1 matches 9 bases. The V and J ends lost 4 bases and 0 bases, in that order; junction bases with no gene match: 1. From germline, CDR1 is SGHDT and CDR2 YYEEEE. This CDR3 has 15 amino acids. The CDR3 sequence is CASSDRGSNTGELFF. CDR3 DNA sequence: TGTGCCAGCAGCGACAGGGGGTCGAACACCGGGGAGCTGTTTTTT.

The rearrangement links TRBV11-2 to TRBJ2-7, with 13 bases identical to TRBD2. The V and J ends lost 8 bases and 2 bases, in that order; junction bases with no gene match: 12. In germline, CDR1 is SGHAT, CDR2 FQNNGV. The CDR3 spans 17 residues. The DNA for the CDR3 is TGTGCCAGCCTAGGGACTAGCGGGGCAAAAAGACCCTACGAGCAGTACTTC. This sequence encodes CASLGTSGAKRPYEQYF.

V gene TRBV7-2 combines with J gene TRBJ2-3, with 14 bases aligning to TRBD2. V lost 6 bases, J lost 4 bases, and 3 bases stayed unmatched. Germline lookup yields CDR1 SGHTA and CDR2 FQGNSA. CDR3 length: 15 residues. Here the CDR3 reads CASRLGLAGADTQYF. CDR3 sequence (DNA): TGTGCCAGCAGGTTGGGACTAGCGGGGGCAGATACGCAGTATTTT.

The chain carries TRBV6-5 and TRBJ2-1; 8 bases line up with TRBD1. In germline, CDR1 is MNHEY, CDR2 SVGAGI. Germline trimming cut 6 bases from V and 9 bases from J; bases unmatched to any gene: 4. This CDR3 contains 12 residues. As DNA, the CDR3 is TGTGCCAGCAGACGGACAGGGACTGAGCAGTTCTTC. It is translated as CASRRTGTEQFF.

The V gene is TRBV25-1, the J gene TRBJ1-2; 7 bases agree with TRBD1. Trimming took 3 bases from V and 4 from J; bases not matched to a gene: 11. The CDR3 contains 16 residues. In germline, CDR1 is MGHDK, CDR2 SYGVNS. DNA of the CDR3: TGTGCCAGCAGTGAGCCAGGGAACAGGGGTATCTATGGCTACACCTTC. It encodes CASSEPGNRGIYGYTF.

The genes are TRBV19 and TRBJ1-1; D is ambiguous. CDR1 is LNHDA, CDR2 SQIVND, per germline (reference sequence). CDR3 length equals 12 residues. Trimming stripped 5 bases from V and 5 bases from J, with 9 bases between. In DNA form, the CDR3 reads TGTGCCAGTAGTGAGGGAGGGACTGAAGCTTTCTTT. Protein product: CASSEGGTEAFF.